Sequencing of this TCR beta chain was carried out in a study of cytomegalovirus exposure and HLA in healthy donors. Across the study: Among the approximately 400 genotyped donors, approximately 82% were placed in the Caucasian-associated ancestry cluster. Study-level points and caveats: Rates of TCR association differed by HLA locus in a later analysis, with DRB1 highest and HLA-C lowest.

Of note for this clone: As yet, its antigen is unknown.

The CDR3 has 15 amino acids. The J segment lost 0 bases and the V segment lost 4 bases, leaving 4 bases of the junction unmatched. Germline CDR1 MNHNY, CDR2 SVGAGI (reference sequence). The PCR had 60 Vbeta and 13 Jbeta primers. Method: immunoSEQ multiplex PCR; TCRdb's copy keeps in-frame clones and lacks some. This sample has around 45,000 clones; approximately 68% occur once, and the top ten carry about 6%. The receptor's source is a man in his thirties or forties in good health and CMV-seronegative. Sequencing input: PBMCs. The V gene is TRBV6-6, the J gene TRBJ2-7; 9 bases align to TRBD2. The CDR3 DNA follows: TGTGCCAGCAGTTTTCTAGCGGGAAGCTCCTACGAGCAGTACTTC. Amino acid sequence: CASSFLAGSSYEQYF.